The following is a T cell receptor (beta chain) sequence with its context. In the source study's methods: Amplification of reference gene primers provided the estimated nucleated cell counts. Sequencing used immunoSEQ multiplex PCR; TCRdb keeps in-frame clones, though not all of them. V, J and clone size were drawn from that table, and D and trimming were deduced from the DNA. This sample has roughly 200,000 clones, with over 80% found just once. Trimming took 4 bases from V and 0 from J; bases not matched to a gene: 9. CDR1 MGHDK and CDR2 SYGVNS come from the germline V gene. The CDR3 totals 18 residues. The sample is drawn from a study of blood T cell repertoires in COVID-19. Looking at the study overall: Both acute and convalescent COVID-19 samples were obtained from the United States, Italy and Spain.

Recruitment covered 20 to 25 US areas and drew participants whose ages spanned about 18 to 95 years. Cohorts were assigned according to the clinical history that participants reported. The V call is TRBV25-1, the J call TRBJ2-1; TRBD2 aligns across 10 bases. The clonotype comes from a man between 18 and 29 years old with acute COVID-19. The sequenced sample was PBMCs or T cells enriched from blood (not recorded which). This CDR3 reads CASSARLAGGASYNEQFF. DNA for the CDR3: TGTGCCAGCAGTGCACGACTAGCGGGTGGGGCCTCCTACAATGAGCAGTTCTTC. Full variable domain (outside the CDR3, taken from reference TRBV25-1 and TRBJ2-1): EADIYQTPRYLVIGTGKKITLECSQTMGHDKMYWYQQDPGMELHLIHYSYGVNSTEKGDLSSESTVSRIRTEHFPLTLESARPSHTSQYLCASSARLAGGASYNEQFFGPGTRLTVL.